This is a list of T cell receptor beta chains from one sample in a study of response to subunit inactivated influenza vaccine. TCRdb passed the RT-PCR reads through MiXCR, listing each CDR3 protein once. The table shows under 850,000 distinct CDR3 sequences, with about 18% occurring only once. This specimen consisted of PBMCs from blood, obtained 5 days after vaccination. Source of these receptors: a man aged 45-60 years who received an inactivated influenza vaccine. The CDR3 runs from the conserved cysteine through the conserved F or W. D genes are given only for firm matches. Rows may omit the clone size; those that give it use once, few, many or a size class.

TRBV11-2,TRBJ2-1,many,TRBD2,CASSLVVGGEQFF,TGTGCCAGCAGCTTAGTTGTCGGGGGGGAGCAGTTCTTC
TRBV20-1,TRBJ2-5,few,.,CSASRMKDRPQTQYF,TGCAGTGCTAGCCGAATGAAAGACCGTCCTCAGACCCAGTACTTC
TRBV6-1,TRBJ2-1,.,.,CASSPDVAYNEQFF,TGTGCCAGCAGTCCCGACGTTGCGTACAATGAGCAGTTCTTC
TRBV7-2,TRBJ1-5,few,.,CASSTREAEQPQHF,TGTGCCAGCAGCACCCGGGAGGCAGAACAGCCCCAGCATTTT
TRBV6-2/TRBV6-3,TRBJ2-1,.,.,CASSYSNWYNEQFF,TGTGCCAGCAGTTACTCGAATTGGTACAATGAGCAGTTCTTC
TRBV3-1,TRBJ2-3,.,.,CASSRREGIDTQYF,TGTGCCAGCAGCCGCCGCGAGGGGATTGATACGCAGTATTTT
TRBV7-2,TRBJ2-3,.,.,CASSLLGVVADTQYF,TGTGCCAGCAGCTTATTGGGGGTCGTCGCAGATACGCAGTATTTT
TRBV11-2,TRBJ2-1,few,TRBD2,CASSLLAGASYNEQFF,TGTGCCAGCAGTTTACTAGCGGGAGCTTCCTACAATGAGCAGTTCTTC
TRBV20-1,TRBJ2-5,.,.,CSVGRETQYF,TGCAGTGTAGGGAGGGAGACCCAGTACTTC
TRBV4-2,TRBJ1-2,.,TRBD1,CASSQDLRVRTGGLRTF,TGTGCCAGCAGCCAAGATCTGAGGGTGAGGACAGGGGGCCTCCGGACCTTC
TRBV4-3,TRBJ2-2,few,.,CASSQGSHNTGELFF,TGCGCCAGCAGCCAAGGAAGCCATAACACCGGGGAGCTGTTTTTT
TRBV29-1,TRBJ1-2,many,.,CSVAQGQNYGYTF,TGCAGCGTTGCTCAAGGACAGAACTATGGCTACACCTTC
TRBV5-4,TRBJ2-1,.,TRBD2,CASSFRAGGYNEQFF,TGTGCCAGCAGCTTTAGGGCGGGGGGTTACAATGAGCAGTTCTTC
TRBV20-1,TRBJ2-3,few,TRBD2,CSAFNSGRSTDTQYF,TGCAGTGCTTTTAATAGCGGGAGGAGCACAGATACGCAGTATTTT
TRBV12-3/TRBV12-4,TRBJ1-5,.,.,CASSLVVNRLSNQPQHF,TGTGCCAGCAGTTTAGTGGTTAACAGGCTTAGCAATCAGCCCCAGCATTTT
TRBV7-2,TRBJ2-7,.,TRBD2,CASSRTSLSYEQYF,TGTGCCAGCAGTAGGACTAGCCTCTCCTACGAGCAGTACTTC
TRBV19,TRBJ2-7,.,TRBD2,CASSMAATSGTYSYEQYF,TGTGCCAGTAGTATGGCGGCGACTAGCGGGACCTACTCCTACGAGCAGTACTTC
TRBV20-1,TRBJ2-7,few,.,CSANPSGPTYEQYF,TGCAGTGCTAATCCTTCAGGACCGACCTACGAGCAGTACTTC
TRBV12-3/TRBV12-4,TRBJ2-6,.,.,CATGSGANVLTF,TGTGCCACCGGGTCTGGGGCCAACGTCCTGACTTTC
TRBV20-1,TRBJ1-2,.,TRBD1,CSARLGQLKLYGYTF,TGCAGTGCTAGACTGGGACAGCTTAAACTATATGGCTACACCTTC
TRBV10-3,TRBJ2-3,once,TRBD2,CAINKSGTSGHTDTQYF,TGTGCCATCAATAAATCCGGGACTAGCGGCCACACAGATACGCAGTATTTT
TRBV2,TRBJ2-5,.,.,CASTRQRQETQYF,TGTGCCAGCACTCGACAGAGACAAGAGACCCAGTACTTC
TRBV29-1,TRBJ2-1,.,TRBD1,CSGDRGTYNEQFF,TGCAGCGGTGACAGGGGGACCTACAATGAGCAGTTCTTC
TRBV5-1,TRBJ2-5,.,.,CASSWTEETQYF,TGCGCCAGCAGCTGGACAGAAGAGACCCAGTACTTC
TRBV20-1,TRBJ2-5,few,.,CSAGDSTQETQYF,TGCAGTGCTGGCGACTCGACTCAAGAGACCCAGTACTTC
TRBV4-3,TRBJ2-3,.,.,CASSQVPETNTDTQYF,TGCGCCAGCAGCCAAGTCCCGGAAACTAACACAGATACGCAGTATTTT
TRBV5-5,TRBJ2-2,many,.,CASSLGMNTGELFF,TGTGCCAGCAGCTTGGGGATGAACACCGGGGAGCTGTTTTTT
TRBV6-5,TRBJ2-3,few,.,CASRKSIDTQYF,TGTGCCAGCAGGAAGAGCATAGATACGCAGTATTTT
TRBV5-1,TRBJ2-2,.,.,CASSFADPPNTGELFF,TGCGCCAGCAGCTTCGCAGACCCTCCAAACACCGGGGAGCTGTTTTTT
TRBV9,TRBJ2-7,.,TRBD1,CASSSRDSSSSYEQYF,TGTGCCAGCAGCTCGAGGGACAGTAGTAGCTCCTACGAGCAGTACTTC
TRBV19,TRBJ2-1,few,TRBD1,CASSPTGGQPYNEQFF,TGTGCCAGTAGTCCTACAGGGGGACAACCCTACAATGAGCAGTTCTTC
TRBV9,TRBJ2-3,few,.,CASSVATSVGEYSDTQYF,TGTGCCAGCAGCGTAGCTACGAGCGTGGGCGAATACTCAGATACGCAGTATTTT
TRBV20-1,TRBJ1-3,many,.,CSARDPTGSGNTIYF,TGCAGTGCTAGAGATCCCACCGGCTCTGGAAACACCATATATTTT
TRBV27,TRBJ2-3,once,.,CASSLALDPLTDTQYF,TGTGCCAGCAGTTTGGCTCTCGATCCACTCACAGATACGCAGTATTTT
TRBV6-5,TRBJ2-1,.,TRBD2,CASSYSRASGSPRDEQFF,TGTGCCAGCAGTTACTCCCGGGCTAGCGGGTCTCCTAGGGATGAGCAGTTCTTC
TRBV11-2,TRBJ1-4,.,.,CASSKFGGRNEKLFF,TGTGCCAGCAGCAAATTCGGGGGGCGGAATGAAAAACTGTTTTTT
TRBV29-1,TRBJ2-5,few,TRBD1,CSVRRDSRETQYF,TGCAGCGTGCGCCGGGACAGTAGGGAGACCCAGTACTTC
TRBV20-1,TRBJ1-4,many,TRBD1,CSASKAGQGLFF,TGCAGTGCTAGTAAGGCCGGACAGGGACTGTTTTTT
TRBV7-9,TRBJ1-2,.,.,CASSLESGQDYGYTF,TGTGCCAGCAGCTTAGAGAGCGGGCAGGACTATGGCTACACCTTC
TRBV20-1,TRBJ2-1,.,TRBD2,CSANSGRGSYNEQFF,TGCAGTGCCAACAGCGGGAGGGGGTCCTACAATGAGCAGTTCTTC
TRBV4-3,TRBJ1-1,.,.,CASSHGWKVRNTEAFF,TGCGCCAGCAGCCACGGTTGGAAGGTTCGGAACACTGAAGCTTTCTTT
TRBV7-9,TRBJ1-1,.,.,CASRLGGADTEAFF,TGTGCCAGCAGATTGGGGGGCGCCGACACTGAAGCTTTCTTT
TRBV6-1,TRBJ1-5,.,.,CASSEVVGYSNQPQHF,TGTGCCAGCAGTGAAGTAGTGGGATATAGCAATCAGCCCCAGCATTTT
TRBV6-1,TRBJ2-3,.,.,CASSARDSTDTQYF,TGTGCCAGCAGTGCCAGGGACTCCACAGATACGCAGTATTTT